This TCR beta chain was retrieved from a study of blood T cell repertoires in COVID-19. Across the whole study: Samples taken during acute and convalescent COVID-19 were collected in the United States, Italy and Spain. The analysed material was cDNA or gDNA that came from T cells, B-cell-depleted T cells, or PBMCs.

V was pared by 6 bases and J by 2 bases, with 7 bases of the junction left unmatched. The CDR3 loop spans 14 amino acids. From germline, CDR1 is SQVTM and CDR2 ANQGSEA. Per the original data handling: By means of reference gene primer amplification, nucleated cell counts were estimated. The assay was immunoSEQ multiplex PCR, and TCRdb's table has in-frame clones only and misses some. V and J calls and clone size are copied from that table; D and trimming were computed from the DNA. This sample has some 320,000 clones, with around 87% found just once. This sequence joins TRBV29-1 and TRBJ1-5, with TRBD1 matching over 7 bases. The sample was peripheral blood. The source of this sequence is a woman between 45 and 65 years old who had recovered from COVID-19. CDR3 DNA sequence: TGCAGCGTCATGACCGGGACAGGCAATCAGCCCCAGCATTTT. This sequence encodes CSVMTGTGNQPQHF.